This note documents a single TCR beta chain sequence. Its antigen remains unidentified. The CDR3 is 11 amino acids. V lost 6 bases to trimming and J lost 7 bases, with 10 bases between them. The germline V gene encodes CDR1 MNHEY and CDR2 SVGAGI. This record belongs to a study of molecular identifiers for immune sequencing clone quantification. Study-level results: Over 99% of effector molecules, but under 1% in naive cells, were held by clones with more than 20 RNA copies.

Bulk libraries came from a prior protocol with listed TCR primers. Via MiXCR, TCRdb re-called the PCR reads, giving one row per CDR3 protein. The repertoire includes 35,000 to 40,000 distinct CDR3 sequences, approximately 19% of them detected once, and 0.9% to 1.2% sits in the top ten. Sequenced input: naive CD8+ T cells from blood, with Jurkat cell RNA spiked in. As to subset: FACS-sorted CD8+CD4-CCR7+CD45RA+ naive T cells. The sequence was obtained from a human donor in good health. Some libraries in this study had Jurkat cell RNA spiked in. The V gene is TRBV6-5, the J gene TRBJ2-7; tentatively, D is TRBD2 (5 bases). CDR3 nucleotides: TGTGCCAGCAGGGATTCGGGGGAGCAGTACTTC. It translates to CASRDSGEQYF.